The next 23 T cell receptor delta chains were all read from a single sample in a study of gamma-delta chains in newborns, infants, children (dated by TCRdb to the late 2010s). Sequencing used an Illumina MiSeq. Clonotypes were called again by TCRdb from the public reads via CATT, and duplicate nucleotide sequences were then merged into one entry. The sample has around 12,000 delta-chain clones on record, 3% to 4% of them singletons. The top ten clones comprise approximately 9.3% of the sample. The sequenced material came from blood. Receptors originate from a child who was a newborn, infant or young child, either healthy, febrile or measles-vaccinated (not recorded which).

Turning to this clone: One end of the junction is discordant with germline, which a read error may explain. This chain connects TRDV3 to TRDJ1; TRDD2 matches 7 bases. Per the germline V gene, CDR1 is TVYSNPD and CDR2 is GDNSRS (reference sequence). The CDR3 is 15 residues long. Here the CDR3 DNA reads TGTGCCTTTAGCTACTTCCTAGGGTTTACCGATAAACCCATCTTT. It translates to CAFSYFLGFTDKPIF.

V gene TRDV1 combines with J gene TRDJ1; D gene unclear. The CDR3 runs to 18 residues. The germline V gene has CDR1 TSWWSYY and CDR2 QGS. Trimming stripped 6 bases from V and 2 bases from J, with 25 bases between. The CDR3 DNA follows: TGTGCTCTTGGTGGTATTCGGAGGATTCAAGTTTGGACCGATAAACTCATCTTT. Encoded protein: CALGGIRRIQVWTDKLIF.

The sample holds a few counts of this clone. The V and J genes are TRDV2 and TRDJ2; TRDD3 matches 11 bases. This CDR3 contains 17 residues. V trimming: 0 bases; J trimming: 0 bases; junction bases outside the gene matches: 2. Germline V CDR1 and CDR2: GEAIGNYY, EKD. The CDR3 loop reads CACDTVLGDTLTAQLFF. CDR3 nucleotide sequence: TGTGCCTGTGACACCGTACTGGGGGATACTTTGACAGCACAACTCTTCTTT.

This clone appeared a single time. Different DNA sequences within this sample yield the same CDR3. The rearrangement links TRDV2 to TRDJ1; no clear D. The J gene, left out of TCRdb, was set here by checking the DNA against germline. Germline CDR1 GEAIGNYY, CDR2 EKD. The CDR3 runs 18 residues. Trimming pared 0 bases from V and 2 bases from J, leaving 21 bases between. In nucleotides, the CDR3 is TGTGCCTGTGACACCGTTAACATTGTGCAGGCGGGGACCGATAAACTCATCTTT. This sequence encodes CACDTVNIVQAGTDKLIF.

Note on this clone: Sequence at one end of the junction differs from germline and may be a read error. The same CDR3 is also encoded by other DNA sequences in this sample. V usage is TRDV1 and J usage is TRDJ1; D uncertain. The germline V gene has CDR1 TSWWSYY and CDR2 QGS. The CDR3 consists of 17 residues. DNA of the CDR3: TGTGCTCTTGGGGCCCCTCTTGGGCCGAGGTACACCGATAAACTCATCTTC. Translating gives CALGAPLGPRYTDKLIF.

This clone appeared a few times. This rearrangement joins TRDV1 to TRDJ1; D is ambiguous. Germline CDR1 and CDR2: TSWWSYY and QGS. The CDR3 contains 21 residues. Trimming cost V 3 bases and J 0 bases, with 29 bases left between them. CDR3 sequence reads: CALGERWARGFRRTDTDKLIF. In DNA, the CDR3 is TGTGCTCTTGGGGAGCGATGGGCCCGGGGCTTTAGACGTACTGACACCGATAAACTCATCTTT.

This clone occurred a few times. The chain links TRDV1 to TRDJ1, with a possible D match to TRDD3 (5 bases). V was cut by 2 bases and J by 2 bases, with 12 bases left in between. The CDR3 has 15 amino acids. The V gene's germline CDR1 is TSWWSYY and CDR2 QGS. CDR3 DNA sequence: TGTGCTCTTGGGGAAGCCGCAAGGGATACCGATAAACTCATCTTT. It yields the protein CALGEAARDTDKLIF.

This clone came up a few times. This chain joins TRDV1 and TRDJ1; D gene ambiguous. The CDR3 runs 14 residues. The V gene's germline CDR1 is TSWWSYY and CDR2 QGS. V was pared by 2 bases and J by 5 bases, with 12 bases between. CDR3 in DNA: TGTGCTCTTGGGGAAGGAAAAAGCATAGATAAACTCATCTTT. Translation: CALGEGKSIDKLIF.

By share, this clone counts as medium-sized. The chain joins TRDV1 to TRDJ1; 10 bases align to TRDD3. The germline V gene has CDR1 TSWWSYY and CDR2 QGS. The CDR3 length is 19 residues. The V and J ends lost 2 bases and 0 bases, in that order; junction bases with no gene match: 12. CDR3 DNA sequence: TGTGCTCTTGGGGAATACCTCCTACCCTGGGGGATATACACCGATAAACTCATCTTT. Translated: CALGEYLLPWGIYTDKLIF.

This clone was detected only a few times. The DNA is left out, because the CDR3 cannot be placed on it with certainty; the CDR3 is given as TCRdb lists it. Other DNA sequences of this sample code for an identical CDR3. The chain combines TRDV1 with TRDJ1; TRDD3 is taken as the D call from the table, unchecked against the DNA. The CDR3 is 15 amino acids long, termini counted. Per germline, CDR1 TSWWSYY and CDR2 QGS. This chain's CDR3 is CALGVGPGIPDKLIF.

CDR3: CALGELSYWGTDKLIF. In nucleotides, the CDR3 is TGTGCTCTTGGGGAACTATCCTACTGGGGCACCGATAAACTCATCTTT. The V gene is TRDV1, the J gene TRDJ1; D perhaps matches TRDD3 (7 bases). V lost 0 bases, J lost 1 base, and 12 bases lay in between. The CDR3 runs 16 residues. The germline CDR1 and CDR2 sequences are TSWWSYY and QGS.

About this clone itself: The sample holds other DNA sequences that translate to the same CDR3. The chain couples TRDV2 to TRDJ2, with TRDD3 matching over 12 bases. CDR3 length: 15 residues. CDR1 GEAIGNYY and CDR2 EKD come from the germline V gene. The J segment lost 4 bases and the V segment lost 2 bases, leaving 1 base of the junction unmatched. The CDR3 region is CACDILGDTTAQLFF. The CDR3 coding sequence is TGTGCCTGTGACATACTGGGGGATACGACAGCACAACTCTTCTTT.

This clone is categorized as medium-sized. The V gene is TRAV29/DV5, the J gene TRDJ1; D unresolved. This CDR3 comprises 16 residues. Germline V gene data show CDR1 as NSMFDY and CDR2 as ISSIKDK. V was clipped by 1 base and J by 0 bases, with 16 bases between them. CDR3 sequence (DNA): TGTGCAGCAAGCTTGTTTCTGAGTAGGGACACCGATAAACTCATCTTT. Amino acids: CAASLFLSRDTDKLIF. Together with reference TRAV29/DV5 and TRDJ1, the CDR3 gives the full variable domain: DQQVKQNSPSLSVQEGRISILNCDYTNSMFDYFLWYKKYPAEGPTFLISISSIKDKNEDGRFTVFLNKSAKHLSLHIVPSQPGDSAVYFCAASLFLSRDTDKLIFGKGTRVTVEP.

The gene calls are TRDV2 and TRDJ1; TRDD3 aligns across 7 bases. Germline V gene lookup returns CDR1 GEAIGNYY and CDR2 EKD. The V and J ends lost 3 bases and 7 bases, in that order; junction bases with no gene match: 19. This CDR3 has 17 amino acids. The CDR3 coding sequence is TGTGCCTGTGACCACTCCAATGATAGGATACGGTCCTCTAAACTCATCTTT. It is translated as CACDHSNDRIRSSKLIF.

This clone was recorded a few times. A clone one base away is much larger, so this may be a read error. The rearrangement uses TRDV2 and TRDJ1, with unresolved D. CDR3 length equals 13 residues. V lost 3 bases and J lost 1, with 8 bases in between. Germline loops: CDR1 GEAIGNYY, CDR2 EKD. Here the CDR3 reads CACDPLSTDKLIF. CDR3 sequence (DNA): TGTGCCTGTGACCCTTTGTCCACCGATAAACTCATCTTT.

This clone rates as medium-sized. CDR3 coding DNA: TGTGCCTTTAAACCGAGGGGTTTGACAGCACAACTCTTCTTT. This translates into CAFKPRGLTAQLFF. The rearrangement joins TRDV3 to TRDJ2, with no clear D. Germline CDR1 is TVYSNPD and CDR2 is GDNSRS (reference sequence). V was clipped by 1 base and J by 1 base, with 10 bases between them. The CDR3 runs 14 residues.

By share of the sample, this clone is medium-sized. Other nucleotide sequences from this sample produce the same CDR3. The genes are TRDV2 and TRDJ1; D is ambiguous. V was trimmed by 0 bases and J by 2 bases, leaving 12 bases between them. Germline CDR1 is GEAIGNYY and CDR2 is EKD. The CDR3 totals 15 residues. The DNA for the CDR3 is TGTGCCTGTGACACCGTACAAACCCTAACCGATAAACTCATCTTT. As protein: CACDTVQTLTDKLIF.

Remarks on this clone: The germline gene is not matched at one end of the junction; a read error may be the cause. The rearrangement joins TRDV2 to TRDJ1; 11 positions match TRDD3. Per germline, CDR1 GEAIGNYY and CDR2 EKD. The CDR3 totals 16 residues. CDR3 region: CACNTLGDTRTDKLIF. The CDR3 DNA reads TGTGCCTGTAACACCCTGGGGGATACTCGCACCGATAAACTCATCTTT.

This clone was counted only a few times. The chain combines TRDV1 with TRDJ4; 12 nucleotides agree with TRDD3. The CDR3 spans 22 residues. Germline-derived CDR1 and CDR2 are TSWWSYY and QGS. J lost 1 base, V lost 2 bases, and 23 bases had no gene match. CDR3 loop: CALGESTLHPYWGIQRSRPLIF. The CDR3 DNA reads TGTGCTCTTGGGGAATCGACCCTCCATCCATACTGGGGGATACAGAGGAGCAGACCCCTGATCTTT.

A few counts support this clone. The protein given in TCRdb and the translation of the DNA differ at residue 3, and the sequence presented here derives from the DNA. The rearrangement joins TRDV2 to TRDJ1, with D possibly being TRDD2 (6 bases). The germline CDR1 and CDR2 sequences are GEAIGNYY and EKD. This CDR3 spans 18 amino acids. The CDR3, as DNA: TGTGCCCGTGACACCGTTTCCTCCTACAAAGGGGAACTCGATAAACTCATCTTT. Protein sequence: CARDTVSSYKGELDKLIF.

The chain employs TRDV1 and TRDJ1; D unresolved. TCRdb carries no J gene annotation; the J gene was assigned here by matching the DNA with germline. CDR3 length: 15 amino acids. Deletions cut 4 bases from V and 3 bases from J, with 15 bases between. Germline V lookup: CDR1 TSWWSYY, CDR2 QGS. The chain's CDR3 is CALGAVYGGADKLIF. The DNA of the CDR3 is TGTGCTCTTGGGGCGGTGTACGGCGGGGCCGATAAACTCATCTTT.

This chain uses TRDV1 with TRDJ1; possibly TRDD3 for D (6 bases). Trimming pared 6 bases from V and 0 bases from J, leaving 17 bases between. The germline V gene has CDR1 TSWWSYY and CDR2 QGS. CDR3 length: 16 residues. The CDR3 coding sequence is TGTGCTCTTGGCACCTTGGGGGGGAAGTACACCGATAAACTCATCTTT. This gives the protein CALGTLGGKYTDKLIF.

This clone occurred a few times. The chain links TRDV1 to TRDJ1; D remains unclear. The CDR3 runs 18 residues. The ends were cut back, 0 bases at V and 1 base at J, with 18 bases in the middle. CDR1 and CDR2 (germline): TSWWSYY, QGS. DNA of the CDR3: TGTGCTCTTGGGGAACTAGCTTTGGGACGCGATGTCACCGATAAACTCATCTTT. It is translated as CALGELALGRDVTDKLIF.